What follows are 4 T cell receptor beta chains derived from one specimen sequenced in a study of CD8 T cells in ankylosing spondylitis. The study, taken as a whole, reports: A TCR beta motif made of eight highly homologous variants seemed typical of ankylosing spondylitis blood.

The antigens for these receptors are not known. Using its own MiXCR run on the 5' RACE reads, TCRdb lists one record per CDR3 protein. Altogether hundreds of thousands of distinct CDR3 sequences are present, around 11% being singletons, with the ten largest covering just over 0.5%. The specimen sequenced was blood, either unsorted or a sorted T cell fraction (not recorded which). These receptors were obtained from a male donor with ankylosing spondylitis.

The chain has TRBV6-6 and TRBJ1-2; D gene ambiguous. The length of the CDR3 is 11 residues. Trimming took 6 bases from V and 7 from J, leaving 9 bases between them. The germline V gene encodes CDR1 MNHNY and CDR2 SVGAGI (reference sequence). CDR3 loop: CASSHSPGYTF. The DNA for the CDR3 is TGTGCCAGCAGCCACAGCCCTGGCTACACCTTC.

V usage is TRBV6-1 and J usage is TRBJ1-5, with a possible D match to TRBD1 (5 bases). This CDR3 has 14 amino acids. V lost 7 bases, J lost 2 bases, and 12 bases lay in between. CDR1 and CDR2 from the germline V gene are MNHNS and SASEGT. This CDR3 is CASITGIGNQPQHF. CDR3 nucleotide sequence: TGTGCCAGCATCACAGGAATCGGCAATCAGCCCCAGCATTTT.

Here the CDR3 reads CASFRGGYTF. As DNA, the CDR3 is TGTGCCAGCTTTAGGGGTGGCTACACCTTC. The J gene is TRBJ1-2, the V gene TRBV7-9; D is possibly TRBD1 (5 bases). CDR3 length: 10 amino acids. V was clipped by 8 bases and J by 7 bases, with 8 bases between them. Per germline, CDR1 SEHNR and CDR2 FQNEAQ (reference sequence).

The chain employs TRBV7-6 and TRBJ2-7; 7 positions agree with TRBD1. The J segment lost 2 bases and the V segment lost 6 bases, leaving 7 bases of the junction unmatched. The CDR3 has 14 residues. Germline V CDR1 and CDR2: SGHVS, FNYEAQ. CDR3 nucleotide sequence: TGTGCCAGCAGTCCTCAGACAGGGACCTACGAGCAGTACTTC. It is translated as CASSPQTGTYEQYF.